This T cell receptor (beta chain) was obtained from a study of pediatric ulcerative colitis. Study findings and constraints: Ulcerative colitis patients shared more blood-rectal clones than controls. Blood samples from a couple of patients yielded substantially fewer templates and were excluded from blood-rectal overlap analysis.

V was trimmed by 1 base and J by 4 bases, leaving 6 bases between them. This CDR3 region has 13 residues. The V gene's germline CDR1 is LNHDA and CDR2 SQIVND (reference sequence). About this clone: Its antigen is not identified.

The assay was run at survey level. Assay: immunoSEQ multiplex PCR; the TCRdb copy retains only in-frame clones and omits some. The sample lists some 4,500 clones, more than 80% seen once, with around 1.1% in the top ten. The receptor was isolated from a boy younger than 18 who was a control in a study of pediatric ulcerative colitis. The J gene is TRBJ2-3, the V gene TRBV19, with D possibly TRBD2 on 5 matching bases. Material for sequencing was blood. CDR3 in amino acids: CASSIVGADTQYF. DNA for the CDR3: TGTGCCAGTAGTATAGTCGGGGCAGATACGCAGTATTTT.